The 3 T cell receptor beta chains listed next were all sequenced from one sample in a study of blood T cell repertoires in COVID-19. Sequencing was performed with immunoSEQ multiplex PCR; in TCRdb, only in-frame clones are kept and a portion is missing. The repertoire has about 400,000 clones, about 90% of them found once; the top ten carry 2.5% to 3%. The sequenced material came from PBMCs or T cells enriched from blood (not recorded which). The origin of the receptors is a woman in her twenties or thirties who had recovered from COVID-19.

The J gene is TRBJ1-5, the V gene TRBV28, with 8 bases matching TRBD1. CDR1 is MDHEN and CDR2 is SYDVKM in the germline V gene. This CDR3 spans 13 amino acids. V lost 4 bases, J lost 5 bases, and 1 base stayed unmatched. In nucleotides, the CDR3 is TGTGCCAGCAGTTCAGGGGGCTATCAGCCCCAGCATTTT. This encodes CASSSGGYQPQHF.

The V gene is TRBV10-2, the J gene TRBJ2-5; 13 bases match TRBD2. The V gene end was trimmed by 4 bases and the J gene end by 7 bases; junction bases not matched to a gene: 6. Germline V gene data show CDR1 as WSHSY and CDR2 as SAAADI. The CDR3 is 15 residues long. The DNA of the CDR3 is TGCGCCAGCAGTGGACTAGCGGGAGGAGTCGGGACCCAGTACTTC. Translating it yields CASSGLAGGVGTQYF.

The chain's CDR3 is CASSSETGGSRLGGYTF. The CDR3 coding sequence is TGTGCCAGCAGCTCCGAGACAGGGGGCTCCCGCCTCGGTGGCTACACCTTC. The chain combines TRBV7-9 with TRBJ1-2; 10 bases are shared with TRBD1. J gave up 7 bases and V 4 bases, and 15 bases lay outside the gene matches. The CDR3 is 17 amino acids. CDR1 and CDR2 (germline): SEHNR, FQNEAQ (reference sequence).